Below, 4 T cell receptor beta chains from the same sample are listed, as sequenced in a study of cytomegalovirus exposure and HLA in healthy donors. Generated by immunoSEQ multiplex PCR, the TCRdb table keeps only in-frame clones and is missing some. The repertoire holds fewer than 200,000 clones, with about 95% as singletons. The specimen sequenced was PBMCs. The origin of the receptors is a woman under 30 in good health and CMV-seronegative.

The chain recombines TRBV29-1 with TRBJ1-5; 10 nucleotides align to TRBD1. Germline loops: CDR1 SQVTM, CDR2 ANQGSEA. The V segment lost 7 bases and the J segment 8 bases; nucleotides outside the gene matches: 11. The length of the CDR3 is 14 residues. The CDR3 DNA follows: TGCAGCGCCCCCCCCGACAGGGGGCGAGAGCCCCAGCATTTT. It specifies CSAPPDRGREPQHF.

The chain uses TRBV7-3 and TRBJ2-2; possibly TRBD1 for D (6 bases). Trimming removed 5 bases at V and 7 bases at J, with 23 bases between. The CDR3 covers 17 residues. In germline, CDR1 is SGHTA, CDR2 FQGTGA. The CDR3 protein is CASSLGPNRVQGGELFF. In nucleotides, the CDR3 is TGTGCCAGCAGCCTCGGCCCCAACAGGGTTCAGGGCGGGGAGCTGTTTTTT.

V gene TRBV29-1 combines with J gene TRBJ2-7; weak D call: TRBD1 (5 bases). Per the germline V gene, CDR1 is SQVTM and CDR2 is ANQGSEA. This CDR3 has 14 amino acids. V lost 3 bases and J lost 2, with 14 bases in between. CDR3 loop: CSVDLQGTTYEQYF. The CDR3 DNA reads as TGCAGCGTTGATCTTCAGGGCACGACCTACGAGCAGTACTTC.

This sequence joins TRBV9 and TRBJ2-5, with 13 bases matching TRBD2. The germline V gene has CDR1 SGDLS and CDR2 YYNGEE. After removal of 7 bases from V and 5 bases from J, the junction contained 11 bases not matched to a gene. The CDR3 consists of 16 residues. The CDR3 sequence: CASGKTSGGLEETQYF. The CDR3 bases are TGTGCCAGCGGGAAGACTAGCGGGGGGCTGGAGGAGACCCAGTACTTC.